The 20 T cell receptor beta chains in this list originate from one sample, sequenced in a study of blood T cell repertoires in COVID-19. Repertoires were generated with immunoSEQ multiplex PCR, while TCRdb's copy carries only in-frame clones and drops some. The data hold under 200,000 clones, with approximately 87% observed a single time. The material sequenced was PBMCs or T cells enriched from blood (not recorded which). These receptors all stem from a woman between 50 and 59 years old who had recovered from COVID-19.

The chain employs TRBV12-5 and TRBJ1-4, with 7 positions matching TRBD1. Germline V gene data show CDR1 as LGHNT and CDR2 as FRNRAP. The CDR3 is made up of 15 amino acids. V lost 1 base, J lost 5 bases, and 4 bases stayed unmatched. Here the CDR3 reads CASGLEGQRNEKLFF. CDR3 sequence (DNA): TGTGCTAGTGGTTTGGAGGGACAGAGGAATGAAAAACTGTTTTTT. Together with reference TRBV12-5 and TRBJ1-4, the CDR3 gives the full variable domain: DARVTQTPRHKVTEMGQEVTMRCQPILGHNTVFWYRQTMMQGLELLAYFRNRAPLDDSGMPKDRFSAEMPDATLATLKIQPSEPRDSAVYFCASGLEGQRNEKLFFGSGTQLSVL.

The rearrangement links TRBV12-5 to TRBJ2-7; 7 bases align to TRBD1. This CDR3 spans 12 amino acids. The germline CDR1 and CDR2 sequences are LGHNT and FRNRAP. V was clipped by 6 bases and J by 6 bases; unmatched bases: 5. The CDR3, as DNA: TGTGCTAGTGGAACAGGGGTCGCCGAGCAGTACTTC. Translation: CASGTGVAEQYF.

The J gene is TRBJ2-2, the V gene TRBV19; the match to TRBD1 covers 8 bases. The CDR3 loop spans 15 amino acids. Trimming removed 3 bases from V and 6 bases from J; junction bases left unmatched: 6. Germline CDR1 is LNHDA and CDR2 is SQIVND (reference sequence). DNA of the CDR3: TGTGCCAGTAGTATCTCAGGGGGCGACGCCGGGGAGCTGTTTTTT. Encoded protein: CASSISGGDAGELFF.

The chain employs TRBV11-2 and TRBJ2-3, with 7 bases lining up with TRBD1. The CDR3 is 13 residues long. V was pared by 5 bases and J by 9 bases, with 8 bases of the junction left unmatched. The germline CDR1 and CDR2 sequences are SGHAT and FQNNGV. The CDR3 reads CASSVDRWATQYF. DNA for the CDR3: TGTGCCAGCAGCGTGGACAGGTGGGCCACGCAGTATTTT.

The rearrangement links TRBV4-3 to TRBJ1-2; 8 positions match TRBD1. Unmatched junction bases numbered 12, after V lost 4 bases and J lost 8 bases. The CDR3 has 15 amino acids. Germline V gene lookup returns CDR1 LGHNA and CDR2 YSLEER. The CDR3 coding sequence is TGCGCCAGCAGCCCAGTCGGACAGGGAGGATCGGGCTACACCTTC. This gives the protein CASSPVGQGGSGYTF.

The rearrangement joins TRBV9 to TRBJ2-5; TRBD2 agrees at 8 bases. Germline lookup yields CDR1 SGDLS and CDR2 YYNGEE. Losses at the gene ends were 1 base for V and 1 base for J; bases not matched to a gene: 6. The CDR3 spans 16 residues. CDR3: CASSVRRGGLQETQYF. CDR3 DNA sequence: TGTGCCAGCAGCGTACGACGGGGGGGACTCCAAGAGACCCAGTACTTC. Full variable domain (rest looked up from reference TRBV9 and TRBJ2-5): DSGVTQTPKHLITATGQRVTLRCSPRSGDLSVYWYQQSLDQGLQFLIQYYNGEERAKGNILERFSAQQFPDLHSELNLSSLELGDSALYFCASSVRRGGLQETQYFGPGTRLLVL.

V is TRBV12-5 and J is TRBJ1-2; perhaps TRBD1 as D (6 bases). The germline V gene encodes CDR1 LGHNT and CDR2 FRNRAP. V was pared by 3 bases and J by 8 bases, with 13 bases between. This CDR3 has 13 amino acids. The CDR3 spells CASGFRQAGGYTF. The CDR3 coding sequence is TGTGCTAGTGGTTTTAGACAGGCCGGGGGCTACACCTTC.

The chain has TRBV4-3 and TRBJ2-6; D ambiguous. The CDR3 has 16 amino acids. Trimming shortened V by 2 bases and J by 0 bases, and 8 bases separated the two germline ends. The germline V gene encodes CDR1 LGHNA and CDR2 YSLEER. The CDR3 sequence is CASSQTVSSGANVLTF. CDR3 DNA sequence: TGCGCCAGCAGCCAAACGGTGAGCTCTGGGGCCAACGTCCTGACTTTC.

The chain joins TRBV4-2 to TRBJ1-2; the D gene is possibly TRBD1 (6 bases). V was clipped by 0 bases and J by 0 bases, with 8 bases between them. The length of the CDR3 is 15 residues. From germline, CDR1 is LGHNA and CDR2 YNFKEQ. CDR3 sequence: CASSQERDTNYGYTF. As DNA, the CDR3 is TGTGCCAGCAGCCAAGAGAGGGACACTAACTATGGCTACACCTTC.

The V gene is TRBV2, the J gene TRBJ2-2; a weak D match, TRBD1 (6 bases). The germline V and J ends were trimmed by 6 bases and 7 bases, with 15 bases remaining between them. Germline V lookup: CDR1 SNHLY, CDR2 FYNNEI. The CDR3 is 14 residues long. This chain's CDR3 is CASSQGNFGGELFF. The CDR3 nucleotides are TGTGCCAGCAGCCAGGGGAATTTTGGCGGGGAGCTGTTTTTT.

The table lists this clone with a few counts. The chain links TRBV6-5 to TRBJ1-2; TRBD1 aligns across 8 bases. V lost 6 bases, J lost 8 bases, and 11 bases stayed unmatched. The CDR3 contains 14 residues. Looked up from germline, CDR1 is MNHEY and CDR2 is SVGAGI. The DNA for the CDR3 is TGTGCCAGCAGGGCTCCAGGGGGCGGAAGAGGCTACACCTTC. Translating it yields CASRAPGGGRGYTF.

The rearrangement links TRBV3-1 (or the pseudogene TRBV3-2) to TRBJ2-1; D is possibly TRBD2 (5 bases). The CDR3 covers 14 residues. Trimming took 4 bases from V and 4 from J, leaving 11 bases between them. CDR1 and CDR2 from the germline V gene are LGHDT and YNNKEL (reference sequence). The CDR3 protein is CASSRAGIYNEQFF. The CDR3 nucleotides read TGTGCCAGCAGCCGGGCCGGGATTTACAATGAGCAGTTCTTC.

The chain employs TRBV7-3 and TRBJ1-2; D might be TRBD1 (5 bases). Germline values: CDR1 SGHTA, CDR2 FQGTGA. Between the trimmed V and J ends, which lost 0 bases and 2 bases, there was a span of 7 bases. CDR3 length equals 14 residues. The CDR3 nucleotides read TGTGCCAGCAGCTTAACAGGGGAAAACTATGGCTACACCTTC. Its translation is CASSLTGENYGYTF. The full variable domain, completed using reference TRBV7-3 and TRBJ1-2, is GAGVSQTPSNKVTEKGKYVELRCDPISGHTALYWYRQSLGQGPEFLIYFQGTGAADDSGLPNDRFFAVRPEGSVSTLKIQRTERGDSAVYLCASSLTGENYGYTFGSGTRLTVV.

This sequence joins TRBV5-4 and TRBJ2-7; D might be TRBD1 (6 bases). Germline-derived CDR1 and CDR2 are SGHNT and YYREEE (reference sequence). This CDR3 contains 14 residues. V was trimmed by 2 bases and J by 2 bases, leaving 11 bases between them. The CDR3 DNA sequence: TGTGCCAGCAGCTTTAGCCAGGGGACCTACGAGCAGTACTTC. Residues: CASSFSQGTYEQYF.

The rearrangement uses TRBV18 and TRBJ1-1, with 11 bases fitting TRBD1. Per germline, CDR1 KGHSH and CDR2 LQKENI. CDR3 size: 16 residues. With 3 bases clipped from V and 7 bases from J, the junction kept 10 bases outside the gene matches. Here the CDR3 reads CASSPGGTGGIGEAFF. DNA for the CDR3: TGTGCCAGCTCACCTGGCGGGACAGGGGGGATCGGTGAAGCTTTCTTT.

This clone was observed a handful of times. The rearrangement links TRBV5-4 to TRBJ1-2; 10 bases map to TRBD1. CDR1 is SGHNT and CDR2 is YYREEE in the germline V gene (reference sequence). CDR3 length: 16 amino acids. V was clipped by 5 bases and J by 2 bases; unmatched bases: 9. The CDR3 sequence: CASREGQGKGNYGYTF. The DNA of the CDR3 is TGTGCCAGCAGGGAGGGACAGGGGAAAGGAAACTATGGCTACACCTTC.

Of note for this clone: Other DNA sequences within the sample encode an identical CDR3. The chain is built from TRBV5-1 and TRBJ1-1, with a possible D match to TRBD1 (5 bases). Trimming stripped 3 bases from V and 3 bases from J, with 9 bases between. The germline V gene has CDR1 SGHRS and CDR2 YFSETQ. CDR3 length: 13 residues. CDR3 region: CASSSQGYTEAFF. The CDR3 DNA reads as TGCGCCAGCAGCTCTCAGGGTTACACTGAAGCTTTCTTT.

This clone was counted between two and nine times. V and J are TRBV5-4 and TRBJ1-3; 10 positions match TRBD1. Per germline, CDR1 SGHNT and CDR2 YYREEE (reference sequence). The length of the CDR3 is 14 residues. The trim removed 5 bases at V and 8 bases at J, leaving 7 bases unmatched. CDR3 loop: CASSRDRGLHTIYF. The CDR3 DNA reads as TGTGCCAGCAGTAGAGACAGGGGGCTACACACCATATATTTT.

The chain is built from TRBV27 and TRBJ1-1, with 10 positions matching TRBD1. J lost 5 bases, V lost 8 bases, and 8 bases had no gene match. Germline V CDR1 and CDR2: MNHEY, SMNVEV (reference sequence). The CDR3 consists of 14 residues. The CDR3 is CASYTDRGRTEAFF. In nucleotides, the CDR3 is TGTGCCAGCTATACTGACAGGGGGCGGACTGAAGCTTTCTTT.

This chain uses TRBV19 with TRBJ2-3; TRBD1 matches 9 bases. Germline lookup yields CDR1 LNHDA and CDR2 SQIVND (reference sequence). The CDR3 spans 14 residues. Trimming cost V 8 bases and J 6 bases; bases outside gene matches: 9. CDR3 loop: CASRLQGASDTQYF. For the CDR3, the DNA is TGTGCCAGTCGACTACAGGGGGCTAGCGATACGCAGTATTTT.